This is a list of T cell receptor beta chains from one sample in a study of cytomegalovirus exposure and HLA in healthy donors. The repertoire was sequenced with immunoSEQ multiplex PCR; TCRdb's copy has only in-frame clones and lacks some. The table records roughly 97,000 clones, around a tenth of them present only once. Sequenced: PBMCs. Every receptor here comes from a man aged 40-50 years in good health and CMV-seropositive. CDR3s include the opening cysteine and the closing phenylalanine or tryptophan. D genes are given only for firm matches. The listing skips clone size in some rows; elsewhere it reads once, few, many or a size class.

size,D,J,V,DNA,CDR3
few,TRBD1,TRBJ2-1,TRBV29-1,TGCAGCGTTGGCCGGGACAGCTACAATGAGCAGTTCTTC,CSVGRDSYNEQFF
few,NA,TRBJ1-4,TRBV6-5,TGTGCCAGCAGTGAGACAGGCTGGGGCGAAAAACTGTTTTTT,CASSETGWGEKLFF
NA,NA,TRBJ1-1,TRBV20-1,TGCAGTGCTAGACACAAGACATGGGCTTTCTTT,CSARHKTWAFF
few,TRBD1,TRBJ1-5,TRBV27,TGTGCCAGCAGTTTTCAGGGGGGAGGATGGGGAAGTAGCAATCAGCCCCAGCATTTT,CASSFQGGGWGSSNQPQHF
NA,NA,TRBJ1-5,TRBV29-1,TGCAGCGTTGCAGACGGAGTATTAGGCAATCAGCCCCAGCATTTT,CSVADGVLGNQPQHF
few,NA,TRBJ2-2,TRBV7-3,TGTGCCAGCAGCTTAGAGATCGGCACCGGGGAGCTGTTTTTT,CASSLEIGTGELFF
few,TRBD2,TRBJ2-2,TRBV5-1,TGCGCCAGCAGCTTGGCGGTTCTAGCGGAGAACACCGGGGAGCTGTTTTTT,CASSLAVLAENTGELFF
NA,NA,TRBJ2-1,TRBV30,TGTGCCTGGAGTAGGTCTAGCAGAAACAATGAGCAGTTCTTC,CAWSRSSRNNEQFF
few,TRBD1,TRBJ2-1,TRBV19,TGTGCCAGTAGTGGGGACAGGGTGCAATCCTACAATGAGCAGTTCTTC,CASSGDRVQSYNEQFF
few,NA,TRBJ2-1,TRBV7-3,TGTGCCAGCAGCCAGGGAAGGAATGAGCAGTTCTTC,CASSQGRNEQFF
few,TRBD1,TRBJ1-1,TRBV27,TGTGCCAGCAGTTTACGACAGGGACAGGGGAACACTGAAGCTTTCTTT,CASSLRQGQGNTEAFF
NA,NA,TRBJ2-1,TRBV4-2,TGTGCCAGCACCCATAACCCCGGGATGTCATACAATGAGCAGTTCTTC,CASTHNPGMSYNEQFF
few,NA,TRBJ2-5,TRBV12-5,TGTGCTAGTGGCCAACCTAAGGGGCTAATTAGGTTTGGAGAGACCCAGTACTTC,CASGQPKGLIRFGETQYF
NA,NA,TRBJ1-5,TRBV9,TGTGCCAGCAGCGCAGACAGGATCAATCAGCCCCAGCATTTT,CASSADRINQPQHF
few,TRBD2,TRBJ2-7,TRBV5-1,TGCGCCAGCAGCATCAGAGCGGGGAAAGGTAGAAACGAGCAGTACTTC,CASSIRAGKGRNEQYF
few,NA,TRBJ1-5,TRBV30,TGTGCCTGGGGAGACAGTTACAATCAGCCCCAGCATTTT,CAWGDSYNQPQHF
NA,NA,TRBJ2-1,TRBV18,TGTGCCAGCTCACCGGGGGCGGACAATGAGCAGTTCTTC,CASSPGADNEQFF
few,NA,TRBJ1-2,TRBV5-1,TGCGCCAGCAGCTTGGGAGGGAATGACTATGGCTACACCTTC,CASSLGGNDYGYTF
few,TRBD1,TRBJ1-3,TRBV6-1,TGTGCCAGCAGTCCTTGGACAGGGACTGGAAACACCATATATTTT,CASSPWTGTGNTIYF
few,NA,TRBJ2-7,TRBV30,TGTGCCTGGAGATTCCCGGGGGACGAGCAGTACTTC,CAWRFPGDEQYF
NA,TRBD1,TRBJ2-1,TRBV28,TGTGCCAGCACCCTTCGGACAGGGCTCTACAATGAGCAGTTCTTC,CASTLRTGLYNEQFF
NA,TRBD2,TRBJ2-1,TRBV18,TGTGCCAGCACCCCTAGCGGGAGAGGGGGCAATGAGCAGTTCTTC,CASTPSGRGGNEQFF
few,TRBD2,TRBJ2-7,TRBV9,TGTGCCAGCAGCGTGGAGACTAGCGGGAGTACCGTCGTTTACGAGCAGTACTTC,CASSVETSGSTVVYEQYF
few,TRBD2,TRBJ2-3,TRBV10-3,TGTGCCATCAGTGACCCGGGGGGACTAGCGGGAGGGAAGACAGATACGCAGTATTTT,CAISDPGGLAGGKTDTQYF
many,TRBD1,TRBJ1-2,TRBV4-2,TGTGCCAGCAGCCAAGTAGGCGCGGGCAGGACAGGCGACTATGGCTACACCTTC,CASSQVGAGRTGDYGYTF
NA,NA,TRBJ2-3,TRBV29-1,TGCAGCGCCTACGGAGGGCAAGATACGCAGTATTTT,CSAYGGQDTQYF
few,NA,TRBJ2-5,TRBV18,TGTGCCAGCTCACCACGTGAAGACGGGGATGAGACCCAGTACTTC,CASSPREDGDETQYF
few,NA,TRBJ2-5,TRBV7-6,TGTGCCAGCAGCTCCGGGATCGAAGAGACCCAGTACTTC,CASSSGIEETQYF
many,NA,TRBJ2-7,TRBV25-1,TGTGCCAGCAGTGAATCTTCCTTCGTGGCCTCAAACGAGCAGTACTTC,CASSESSFVASNEQYF
many,TRBD1,TRBJ1-2,TRBV5-1,TGCGCCAGCAGGCAGGGGGCGGACTATGGCTACACCTTC,CASRQGADYGYTF
NA,TRBD1,TRBJ1-2,TRBV11-3,TGTGCCAGCAGCTCGCCGACAGGGCTCAACTATGGCTACACCTTC,CASSSPTGLNYGYTF
few,NA,TRBJ1-1,TRBV2,TGTGCCAGCAGTAAGCGCTTCCTGGTCACTGAAGCTTTCTTT,CASSKRFLVTEAFF
NA,NA,TRBJ1-2,TRBV11-2,TGTGCCAGCAGCTTAGATCTTGGGGGGGATTATGGCTACACCTTC,CASSLDLGGDYGYTF
NA,NA,TRBJ2-1,TRBV18,TGTGCCAGCTCACCTGGGCCATTCCACAATGAGCAGTTCTTC,CASSPGPFHNEQFF
few,NA,TRBJ2-5,TRBV7-9,TGTGCCAGCAGAAAAACAGGGCCCCAAGAGACCCAGTACTTC,CASRKTGPQETQYF
few,NA,TRBJ2-3,TRBV27,TGTGCCAGCAGTTATGCGCCCGTCGGCACAGATACGCAGTATTTT,CASSYAPVGTDTQYF
few,NA,TRBJ1-1,TRBV21-1,TGTGCCAGCAGCAAGCGGGACAGGGTAAGTACTGAAGCTTTCTTT,CASSKRDRVSTEAFF
NA,TRBD2,TRBJ2-7,TRBV7-9,TGTGCCAGCAGCTTTTCTAGCGGGGCCTACGAGCAGTACTTC,CASSFSSGAYEQYF
few,NA,TRBJ2-7,TRBV28,TGTGCCAGTACACAGGGCTACGAGCAGTACTTC,CASTQGYEQYF
NA,TRBD2,TRBJ2-1,TRBV7-2,TGTGCCAGCAGCTTAGGACTAGCGGGAAATGAGCAGTTCTTC,CASSLGLAGNEQFF
few,TRBD1,TRBJ2-3,TRBV5-6,TGTGCCAGCAGTTCGAGACAGGGGGCGCAGGGCGGCACAGATACGCAGTATTTT,CASSSRQGAQGGTDTQYF
NA,TRBD2,TRBJ2-7,TRBV7-9,TGTGCCAGCAGCTTAGTTCTAGCGGGAGAGTCCTACGAGCAGTACTTC,CASSLVLAGESYEQYF
NA,NA,TRBJ2-1,TRBV6-1,TGTGCCAGCAGTGCCCTACGCTATGAGCAGTTCTTC,CASSALRYEQFF
NA,TRBD1,TRBJ2-7,TRBV28,TGTGCCAGCAGTTTCCGGGGACAGAACTCCTACGAGCAGTACTTC,CASSFRGQNSYEQYF
NA,TRBD2,TRBJ2-3,TRBV5-1,TGCGCCAGCAGCCTACAACTACTAGCGGGAGACGGAGATACGCAGTATTTT,CASSLQLLAGDGDTQYF
few,TRBD2,TRBJ2-2,TRBV7-8,TGTGCCAGCAGCTTTCCGAGACTAGCGGGAGAAACCGGGGAGCTGTTTTTT,CASSFPRLAGETGELFF
few,NA,TRBJ1-1,TRBV28,TGTGCCAGCATTTTCGGGGGGAACACTGAAGCTTTCTTT,CASIFGGNTEAFF
NA,TRBD2,TRBJ2-7,TRBV11-2,TGTGCCAGCAGCTTAGGCCTAGCGGGAGCGCAGTACTTC,CASSLGLAGAQYF
NA,TRBD2,TRBJ2-1,TRBV11-2,TGTGCCAGCAGCTTAGGGCCCGAGCGGGAGGAGTTCTTC,CASSLGPEREEFF
NA,TRBD2,TRBJ2-7,TRBV4-3,TGCGCCAGCAGCCAAGATTTTCTAGCGGGTCCCTACGAGCAGTACTTC,CASSQDFLAGPYEQYF
NA,NA,TRBJ1-3,TRBV29-1,TGCAGCGCTACCGGGTCCAATGGAAACACCATATATTTT,CSATGSNGNTIYF
few,TRBD1,TRBJ1-5,TRBV19,TGTGCCAGTAGTACGGGACAGGGCAATCAGCCCCAGCATTTT,CASSTGQGNQPQHF
NA,TRBD2,TRBJ2-3,TRBV6-6,TGTGCCAGCAGTTACAGACTAGCGGGAGTCGTAGATACGCAGTATTTT,CASSYRLAGVVDTQYF
few,TRBD1,TRBJ1-4,TRBV15,TGTGCCACCAGTTTTGACAGGGTAACTAATGAAAAACTGTTTTTT,CATSFDRVTNEKLFF